A selection of T cell receptor beta chains follows, all from one sample in a study of cytotoxic CD8 clonotypes in ibrutinib-treated CLL. TCRdb keeps only in-frame clones here, not all; method: immunoSEQ multiplex PCR. The data contain more than 200,000 clones, nearly 80% of them seen just once; the ten biggest clones take up 10% to 12%. This material consisted of PBMCs, taken after 12 months of ibrutinib treatment. These receptors originate from a human donor with chronic lymphocytic leukemia. CDR3s include the opening cysteine and the closing phenylalanine or tryptophan. The D gene is left open where the match is weak. Size is stated for part of the rows, as once, few or many counts, or as a class when the clone is expanded.

>TRBV5-4|TRBJ2-1|NA|NA
CASSLAHNEQFF
TGTGCCAGCAGCTTAGCACACAATGAGCAGTTCTTC
>TRBV5-4|TRBJ1-2|NA|few
CASSRVQGEQSYGYTF
TGTGCCAGCAGCAGGGTACAGGGCGAGCAGAGCTATGGCTACACCTTC
>TRBV28|TRBJ2-1|NA|NA
CASSSWTHEQFF
TGTGCCAGCAGTTCCTGGACCCATGAGCAGTTCTTC
>TRBV30|TRBJ1-6|NA|few
CAWKGVNSPLHF
TGTGCCTGGAAGGGGGTTAATTCACCCCTCCACTTT
>TRBV10-2|TRBJ2-3|NA|NA
CASSGILGGNTDTQYF
TGCGCCAGCAGTGGAATTCTTGGGGGGAACACAGATACGCAGTATTTT
>TRBV13|TRBJ2-6|TRBD1|NA
CASSPRTGGDSGANVLTF
TGTGCCAGCAGCCCCCGGACAGGGGGAGATTCTGGGGCCAACGTCCTGACTTTC
>TRBV7-9|TRBJ2-3|TRBD1|NA
CASSFRTGRTDTQYF
TGTGCCAGCAGCTTCAGGACAGGGAGGACAGATACGCAGTATTTT
>TRBV7-9|TRBJ1-5|NA|NA
CASSLEGDSNQPQHF
TGTGCCAGCAGCTTAGAGGGGGATAGCAATCAGCCCCAGCATTTT
>TRBV2|TRBJ1-2|NA|NA
CASSDLWAKGENYGYTF
TGTGCCAGCAGTGATCTTTGGGCGAAGGGGGAGAACTATGGCTACACCTTC
>TRBV5-1|TRBJ2-3|TRBD1|NA
CASSLEGTGGLTDTQYF
TGCGCCAGCAGCTTGGAAGGGACAGGGGGACTCACAGATACGCAGTATTTT
>TRBV30|TRBJ2-7|TRBD2|NA
CAWKRDALSYEQYF
TGTGCCTGGAAGCGGGACGCCCTCTCCTACGAGCAGTACTTC
>TRBV18|TRBJ2-7|TRBD1|NA
CASSPPGQTYEQYF
TGTGCCAGCTCACCCCCGGGACAGACCTACGAGCAGTACTTC
>TRBV18|TRBJ2-2|TRBD2|NA
CASSPRLAGPTGELFF
TGTGCCAGCTCACCACGGCTAGCGGGACCCACCGGGGAGCTGTTTTTT
>TRBV5-1|TRBJ2-3|TRBD2|NA
CASYGRVTDTQYF
TGCGCCAGTTACGGGAGGGTCACAGATACGCAGTATTTT
>TRBV2|TRBJ2-2|NA|NA
CAEGPPGRTGELFF
TGTGCCGAGGGGCCCCCGGGGAGAACCGGGGAGCTGTTTTTT
>TRBV28|TRBJ1-1|NA|once
CASSFSRDTTEAFF
TGTGCCAGCAGTTTCAGTAGGGACACCACTGAAGCTTTCTTT
>TRBV2|TRBJ2-5|TRBD1|NA
CATSSRTGGMGETQYF
TGTGCCACCTCCTCCCGGACAGGGGGTATGGGGGAGACCCAGTACTTC
>TRBV15|TRBJ2-3|TRBD2|NA
CATSRSVLTSVPDTQYF
TGTGCCACCAGCAGATCCGTTCTGACTAGCGTTCCAGATACGCAGTATTTT
>TRBV5-1|TRBJ2-1|TRBD2|once
CASSTGLAGGDNEQFF
TGCGCCAGCAGCACGGGACTAGCGGGAGGGGACAATGAGCAGTTCTTC
>TRBV5-1|TRBJ2-3|NA|NA
CASSLRGAGTDTQYF
TGCGCCAGCAGCTTGAGGGGAGCCGGGACAGATACGCAGTATTTT
>TRBV29-1|TRBJ2-5|NA|NA
CSVDLDYLRQQETQYF
TGCAGCGTTGATCTAGATTATCTTAGACAGCAAGAGACCCAGTACTTC
>TRBV18|TRBJ1-3|NA|NA
CASSPRGDTGNTIYF
TGTGCCAGCTCCCCTCGGGGGGATACTGGAAACACCATATATTTT
>TRBV25-1|TRBJ1-2|TRBD1|NA
CASTPSSRDRAGYTF
TGTGCCAGCACTCCCTCCTCCCGGGACAGGGCCGGCTACACCTTC
>TRBV7-9|TRBJ1-5|NA|NA
CASSKGRGGSNQPQHF
TGTGCCAGCAGCAAAGGGAGGGGTGGTAGCAATCAGCCCCAGCATTTT
>TRBV7-3|TRBJ2-3|TRBD2|few
CASRPTSDTDTQYF
TGTGCCAGCAGACCCACTAGCGACACAGATACGCAGTATTTT
>TRBV11-2|TRBJ2-1|TRBD2|NA
CASSGAGFAYNEQFF
TGTGCCAGCAGCGGAGCGGGGTTCGCCTACAATGAGCAGTTCTTC
>TRBV18|TRBJ1-2|NA|NA
CASSPRATNYGYTF
TGTGCCAGCTCACCACGGGCCACTAACTATGGCTACACCTTC
>TRBV28|TRBJ1-2|NA|NA
CASSLSSGYTF
TGTGCCAGCAGTCTCTCTTCAGGATACACCTTC
>TRBV23-1|TRBJ2-7|TRBD1|NA
CASSQRGGTGTDWAYEQYF
TGCGCCAGCAGTCAACGAGGCGGGACAGGGACGGATTGGGCCTACGAGCAGTACTTC
>TRBV6-5|TRBJ2-1|NA|NA
CATTTGNNEQFF
TGTGCCACGACTACAGGGAACAATGAGCAGTTCTTC
>TRBV9|TRBJ1-1|NA|NA
CASSVELNTEAFF
TGTGCCAGCAGCGTTGAGCTAAACACTGAAGCTTTCTTT
>TRBV15|TRBJ2-3|NA|NA
CATSEQGGRFTDTQYF
TGTGCCACCAGCGAACAGGGAGGGCGATTCACAGATACGCAGTATTTT
>TRBV7-8|TRBJ2-1|NA|NA
CASRYRGGLAEQFF
TGTGCCAGCAGATATAGGGGTGGGCTAGCGGAGCAGTTCTTC
>TRBV27|TRBJ1-5|TRBD1|NA
CASSKEGQGLPNQPQHF
TGTGCCAGCAGTAAGGAGGGACAGGGGCTTCCCAATCAGCCCCAGCATTTT
>TRBV30|TRBJ2-3|NA|NA
CAWTPAADTQYF
TGTGCCTGGACCCCAGCAGCAGATACGCAGTATTTT
>TRBV6-5|TRBJ2-2|NA|NA
CASSYWGNTGELFF
TGTGCCAGCAGTTACTGGGGGAACACCGGGGAGCTGTTTTTT
>TRBV27|TRBJ2-1|TRBD1|once
CASTPGTGLSEQFF
TGTGCCAGCACCCCCGGGACAGGGTTGAGTGAGCAGTTCTTC
>TRBV4-2|TRBJ2-7|NA|once
CASSQGAGDASEQYF
TGTGCCAGCAGCCAAGGGGCAGGAGACGCCTCCGAGCAGTACTTC
>TRBV6-5|TRBJ2-5|TRBD1|NA
CASKGQGTRRETQYF
TGTGCCAGCAAGGGACAGGGGACTCGGAGGGAGACCCAGTACTTC
>TRBV2|TRBJ1-1|TRBD1|NA
CASSHRPGQGQDTEAFF
TGTGCCAGCAGTCACCGCCCGGGACAGGGCCAAGACACTGAAGCTTTCTTT
>TRBV13|TRBJ1-6|NA|few
CASSLSQGNSPLHF
TGTGCCAGCAGCTTAAGTCAGGGCAATTCACCCCTCCACTTT
>TRBV6-5|TRBJ2-5|NA|NA
CASSYAGGTVETQYF
TGTGCCAGCAGTTACGCCGGGGGTACGGTAGAGACCCAGTACTTC